These 26 T cell receptor beta chains were sequenced from one sample in a study of identical twins. TCRdb re-derived calls from the 5' RACE reads in MiXCR, one entry per CDR3 protein. The profile covers about 890,000 distinct CDR3 sequences, with roughly an eighth appearing a single time and about 1.5% taken by the ten largest. This same sample was also part of a study on yellow fever vaccine responses in identical twins.

Sequencing used PBMCs. The receptors originated from a woman between 18 and 29 years old in good health.

This clonotype was seen many times. The chain recombines TRBV15 with TRBJ2-1, with 8 bases that match TRBD2. The CDR3 runs to 13 residues. Looked up from germline, CDR1 is LNHNV and CDR2 is YYDKDF (reference sequence). Losses at the gene ends were 8 bases for V and 8 bases for J; bases not matched to a gene: 8. CDR3 bases: TGTGCCACCGGCGAGCGGGAGTTCGATGAGCAGTTCTTC. It codes for CATGEREFDEQFF.

This clonotype was seen only a few times. This chain joins TRBV7-9 and TRBJ2-4; TRBD1 matches 8 bases. The V and J ends lost 5 bases and 0 bases, in that order; junction bases with no gene match: 9. Germline-derived CDR1 and CDR2 are SEHNR and FQNEAQ (reference sequence). CDR3 size: 17 residues. In DNA form, the CDR3 reads TGTGCCAGCAGCCGCACCGGGACAGGTCTAGCCAAAAACATTCAGTACTTC. Translating it yields CASSRTGTGLAKNIQYF.

The rearrangement links TRBV6-5 to TRBJ2-5; 9 nucleotides agree with TRBD1. From germline, CDR1 is MNHEY and CDR2 SVGAGI. The CDR3 has 15 amino acids. Trimming took 0 bases from V and 5 from J; bases not matched to a gene: 4. CDR3 nucleotide sequence: TGTGCCAGCAGTTACTCCCGGACAGGGGCTGAGACCCAGTACTTC. Residues: CASSYSRTGAETQYF.

This clonotype was seen ten or more times. This sequence joins TRBV24-1 and TRBJ2-2; D is perhaps TRBD2 (5 bases). The CDR3 has 14 amino acids. The ends were cut back, 1 base at V and 5 bases at J, with 7 bases in the middle. Germline V gives CDR1 KGHDR, CDR2 SFDVKD. In DNA form, the CDR3 reads TGTGCCACCAGTGATTTACGGACTACCGGGGAGCTGTTTTTT. It translates to CATSDLRTTGELFF.

This clonotype has ten or more counts. This chain uses TRBV4-1 with TRBJ2-1; maybe TRBD2 (5 bases). This CDR3 is 14 amino acids long. Germline V gives CDR1 MGHRA, CDR2 YSYEKL. Trimming took off 2 bases at V and 15 bases at J, with 20 bases between the two ends. The CDR3, as DNA: TGCGCCAGCAGCCAACCACTAGGTATCACGTCGCTGTTCTTC. It translates to CASSQPLGITSLFF.

A few counts support this clonotype. The genes are TRBV2 and TRBJ1-1, with D maybe TRBD1 (5 bases). The CDR3 has 12 residues. Between the trimmed V and J ends, which lost 3 bases and 13 bases, there was a span of 15 bases. Germline CDR1 is SNHLY and CDR2 is FYNNEI. CDR3 in DNA: TGTGCCAGCAGTGAGGTGGGGACCTTGGGTTTCTTT. Translation: CASSEVGTLGFF.

V is TRBV10-3 and J is TRBJ2-3, with 11 bases lining up with TRBD2. Germline lookup yields CDR1 ENHRY and CDR2 SYGVKD. V dropped 3 bases and J dropped 0; count of bases not matched to a gene: 2. The CDR3 has 16 residues. CDR3 residues: CAISDIAGGSTDTQYF. The CDR3 nucleotides read TGTGCCATCAGTGATATAGCGGGGGGGAGCACAGATACGCAGTATTTT.

This chain joins TRBV18 and TRBJ1-5; TRBD1 aligns across 7 bases. Germline-derived CDR1 and CDR2 are KGHSH and LQKENI. Germline trimming cut 6 bases from V and 4 bases from J; bases unmatched to any gene: 6. The CDR3 sequence is 14 residues long. The CDR3 DNA follows: TGTGCCAGCTCTCAGGACAGGTTTAATCAGCCCCAGCATTTT. This encodes CASSQDRFNQPQHF. The full variable domain, its missing parts supplied by reference TRBV18 and TRBJ1-5, is NAGVMQNPRHLVRRRGQEARLRCSPMKGHSHVYWYRQLPEEGLKFMVYLQKENIIDESGMPKERFSAEFPKEGPSILRIQQVVRGDSAAYFCASSQDRFNQPQHFGDGTRLSIL.

The rearrangement links TRBV3-1 to TRBJ2-3; D might be TRBD1 or TRBD2, each matching 5 bases. The CDR3 contains 16 residues. Germline V CDR1 and CDR2: LGHDT, YNNKEL (reference sequence). The V end was cut by 4 bases, the J end by 3 bases, with 17 bases between. The CDR3 nucleotides are TGTGCCAGCAGCCCCCGGGGCCTCCGGAGGACAGATACGCAGTATTTT. The encoded protein is CASSPRGLRRTDTQYF.

This clonotype was counted many times. The rearrangement joins TRBV7-9 to TRBJ2-5; 9 nucleotides match TRBD1. The CDR3 is 14 amino acids. The V segment lost 5 bases and the J segment 5 bases; nucleotides outside the gene matches: 6. CDR1 is SEHNR and CDR2 is FQNEAQ in the germline V gene (reference sequence). DNA for the CDR3: TGTGCCAGCAGCGCCTCGACAGGGGGGGAGACCCAGTACTTC. Protein product: CASSASTGGETQYF.

V usage is TRBV20-1 and J usage is TRBJ2-5; D unclear. CDR3 length: 13 amino acids. The V end was cut by 5 bases, the J end by 2 bases, with 12 bases between. In germline, CDR1 is DFQATT, CDR2 SNEGSKA (reference sequence). The CDR3 DNA reads as TGCAGTGCTTGGGCTGCAGATCAAGAGACCCAGTACTTC. Its protein product is CSAWAADQETQYF.

The chain carries TRBV7-8 and TRBJ1-2; no firm D call. V gave up 1 base and J gave up 5 bases, with 14 bases separating them. The CDR3 is made up of 15 amino acids. CDR1 SGHVS and CDR2 FQNEAQ come from the germline V gene. In DNA form, the CDR3 reads TGTGCCAGCAGCTTAGTTAGGAAAAGCGTGTATGGCTACACCTTC. It encodes CASSLVRKSVYGYTF.

The rearrangement links TRBV24-1 to TRBJ2-5; 8 bases line up with TRBD1. Germline values: CDR1 KGHDR, CDR2 SFDVKD. Losses at the gene ends were 1 base for V and 1 base for J; bases not matched to a gene: 7. The CDR3 is 17 residues long. CDR3 DNA: TGTGCCACCAGTGATTTCACACAGGGGGGCCTCCAAGAGACCCAGTACTTC. Its protein product is CATSDFTQGGLQETQYF.

This clonotype was recorded at least ten times. This chain connects TRBV12-3 or TRBV12-4 to TRBJ1-3, with D uncertain. The CDR3 consists of 15 residues. V lost 3 bases and J 2 bases, leaving 11 bases between the germline ends. The CDR3 protein is CASSFQRAAGNTIYF. DNA of the CDR3: TGTGCCAGCAGTTTCCAGAGAGCGGCTGGAAACACCATATATTTT.

The gene calls are TRBV20-1 and TRBJ2-1, with 11 bases matching TRBD2. Per the germline V gene, CDR1 is DFQATT and CDR2 is SNEGSKA (reference sequence). V lost 2 bases, J lost 0 bases, and 3 bases stayed unmatched. The CDR3 contains 16 residues. The CDR3: CSARLLAGDSYNEQFF. The CDR3 DNA follows: TGCAGTGCTAGACTACTAGCGGGAGACTCCTACAATGAGCAGTTCTTC.

DNA for the CDR3: TGCGCCAGCAGCTTGTTTTCGGCAGGCGCACGGACCCAGTACTTC. Translated: CASSLFSAGARTQYF. The gene calls are TRBV5-1 and TRBJ2-5; D is unclear. Germline CDR1 and CDR2: SGHRS and YFSETQ. V lost 1 base to trimming and J lost 7 bases, with 17 bases between them. The CDR3 totals 15 residues.

The chain carries TRBV2 and TRBJ1-1; 8 bases agree with TRBD1. The CDR3 length is 15 residues. Germline loops: CDR1 SNHLY, CDR2 FYNNEI. The J segment lost 1 base and the V segment lost 7 bases, leaving 8 bases of the junction unmatched. CDR3 sequence reads: CASTPQGAQNTEAFF. DNA for the CDR3: TGTGCCAGCACCCCCCAGGGGGCACAGAACACTGAAGCTTTCTTT.

The V call is TRBV20-1, the J call TRBJ1-2; D not resolved. Trimming shortened V by 0 bases and J by 4 bases, and 6 bases separated the two germline ends. Germline CDR1 is DFQATT and CDR2 is SNEGSKA (reference sequence). This CDR3 is 12 amino acids long. Written as DNA, the CDR3 is TGCAGTGCTAGAGACGAGGCCTATGGCTACACCTTC. Translated: CSARDEAYGYTF.

This clonotype was counted only a few times. The chain carries TRBV9 and TRBJ2-3; D may correspond to TRBD1 or TRBD2 (6 bases each). Germline CDR1 is SGDLS and CDR2 is YYNGEE. Between the trimmed V and J ends, which lost 4 bases and 0 bases, there was a span of 15 bases. This CDR3 spans 16 amino acids. The chain's CDR3 is CASSQDGGVSTDTQYF. The CDR3 DNA sequence: TGTGCCAGCAGCCAGGACGGGGGCGTTAGCACAGATACGCAGTATTTT.

The chain has TRBV4-1 and TRBJ2-1; D possibly uses TRBD1 or TRBD2 (6 bases each). The CDR3 spans 14 residues. V gave up 4 bases and J gave up 6 bases, with 13 bases separating them. Germline lookup yields CDR1 MGHRA and CDR2 YSYEKL. The CDR3, as DNA: TGCGCCAGCAGCCTCAAGGGGGGCCCCAATGAGCAGTTCTTC. Its protein product is CASSLKGGPNEQFF.

CDR3: CSVEGQGRKTQYF. In nucleotides, the CDR3 is TGCAGCGTGGAGGGACAGGGTAGGAAGACCCAGTACTTC. The V gene is TRBV29-1, the J gene TRBJ2-5; TRBD1 matches 9 bases. The CDR3 loop spans 13 amino acids. The germline V gene encodes CDR1 SQVTM and CDR2 ANQGSEA. The junction had 8 bases not matched to a gene; V was cut back by 6 bases and J by 6 bases. The full variable domain, its missing parts supplied by reference TRBV29-1 and TRBJ2-5, is SAVISQKPSRDICQRGTSLTIQCQVDSQVTMMFWYRQQPGQSLTLIATANQGSEATYESGFVIDKFPISRPNLTFSTLTVSNMSPEDSSIYLCSVEGQGRKTQYFGPGTRLLVL.

This clonotype was seen at least ten times. V is TRBV4-1 and J is TRBJ2-7; D may be TRBD1 or TRBD2 (5 bases each). This CDR3 has 15 residues. Trimming left V 0 bases short and J 2 bases short, with 11 bases between. In germline, CDR1 is MGHRA, CDR2 YSYEKL. CDR3 amino acids: CASSQDFPGPYEQYV. In nucleotides, the CDR3 is TGCGCCAGCAGCCAAGATTTTCCGGGACCCTACGAGCAGTACGTC.

In this sample, this clonotype turned up a few times. The chain is built from TRBV20-1 and TRBJ2-7; D may correspond to TRBD1 or TRBD2 (5 bases each). The germline gives CDR1 DFQATT, CDR2 SNEGSKA (reference sequence). Trimming left V 1 base short and J 3 bases short, with 10 bases between. The CDR3 is 13 residues long. CDR3: CSARGGTLYEQYF. Here the CDR3 DNA reads TGCAGTGCTAGAGGAGGGACCCTCTACGAGCAGTACTTC.

This clonotype was picked up a small number of times. The CDR3 region is CASSQETLYNEQFF. The CDR3 coding sequence is TGTGCCAGCAGCCAAGAAACCCTCTACAATGAGCAGTTCTTC. The chain couples TRBV3-1 to TRBJ2-1; D ambiguous. The CDR3 is 14 residues long. Germline V gene sequence: CDR1 LGHDT, CDR2 YNNKEL (reference sequence). V was pared by 0 bases and J by 3 bases, with 6 bases between.

This clonotype has more than one count but fewer than ten. V and J are TRBV29-1 and TRBJ1-2; D unclear. Germline V gives CDR1 SQVTM, CDR2 ANQGSEA. This CDR3 region has 12 residues. V lost 0 bases, J lost 4 bases, and 6 bases lay in between. Here the CDR3 DNA reads TGCAGCGTTGAAGACCCGAGCTATGGCTACACCTTC. This sequence encodes CSVEDPSYGYTF.

This clonotype has more than one count but fewer than ten. V is TRBV18 and J is TRBJ2-5, with D possibly matching TRBD2 (5 bases). CDR3 size: 13 residues. The germline CDR1 and CDR2 sequences are KGHSH and LQKENI. V was shortened by 2 bases and J by 5 bases, with 9 bases between the two germline ends. CDR3 nucleotide sequence: TGTGCCAGCTCACCAGGGAGTCGTGAGACCCAGTACTTC. This gives the protein CASSPGSRETQYF.